A selection of T cell receptor beta chains follows, all from one sample in a study of T cell changes during pregnancy in multiple sclerosis. The data were produced by immunoSEQ multiplex PCR, yet TCRdb's version contains in-frame clones alone and is incomplete. The table shows over 50,000 clones, with 90% occurring only once. The sequenced sample was peripheral blood, obtained in the first trimester of pregnancy. These receptors all come from a female donor in good health, enrolled as a control in a pregnancy study. Each CDR3 is given with its conserved first and last residue. Each record gives: J gene, CDR3 length, V gene, D gene, clone size, CDR3 protein, CDR3 DNA. A D gene is named only where the DNA matches it firmly. Not all rows give a size; the values are once, few, many and, for expanded clones, a class.

j_gene: TRBJ1-1
len: 14
v_gene: TRBV2
d_gene: .
abundance: .
CDR3aa: CASSPYDMNTEAFF
CDR3nt: TGTGCCAGCAGTCCTTACGACATGAACACTGAAGCTTTCTTT

j_gene: TRBJ1-2
len: 14
v_gene: TRBV9
d_gene: .
abundance: few
CDR3aa: CASSVGQSNYGYTF
CDR3nt: TGTGCCAGCAGCGTTGGACAGTCCAACTATGGCTACACCTTC

j_gene: TRBJ1-6
len: 15
v_gene: TRBV2
d_gene: TRBD1
abundance: .
CDR3aa: CASRDFGTVNSPLHF
CDR3nt: TGTGCCAGCAGGGATTTTGGGACAGTTAATTCACCCCTCCACTTT

j_gene: TRBJ2-2
len: 13
v_gene: TRBV7-9
d_gene: .
abundance: .
CDR3aa: CAPHGANTGELFF
CDR3nt: TGTGCCCCTCATGGAGCTAACACCGGGGAGCTGTTTTTT

j_gene: TRBJ1-2
len: 18
v_gene: TRBV2
d_gene: .
abundance: once
CDR3aa: CASIVGMEGLLFSYGYTF
CDR3nt: TGTGCCAGCATTGTGGGTATGGAAGGACTCCTGTTTTCCTATGGCTACACCTTC

j_gene: TRBJ1-2
len: 15
v_gene: TRBV27
d_gene: TRBD1
abundance: .
CDR3aa: CASSLGGQGASGYTF
CDR3nt: TGTGCCAGCAGTTTAGGGGGACAGGGGGCGTCTGGCTACACCTTC

j_gene: TRBJ1-5
len: 14
v_gene: TRBV19
d_gene: TRBD1
abundance: .
CDR3aa: CASSIRGLSGFQHF
CDR3nt: TGTGCCAGTAGTATAAGGGGGCTTTCAGGTTTTCAGCATTTT

j_gene: TRBJ2-1
len: 18
v_gene: TRBV27
d_gene: TRBD2
abundance: once
CDR3aa: CASSPTSGSPDSYNEQFF
CDR3nt: TGTGCCAGCAGTCCGACTAGCGGGAGCCCAGACTCCTACAATGAGCAGTTCTTC

j_gene: TRBJ2-1
len: 13
v_gene: TRBV6-1
d_gene: TRBD2
abundance: .
CDR3aa: CASSEGTSGEQFF
CDR3nt: TGTGCCAGCAGTGAAGGGACTAGCGGCGAGCAGTTCTTC

j_gene: TRBJ2-2
len: 18
v_gene: TRBV7-6
d_gene: .
abundance: .
CDR3aa: CASSLLLPQAGNTGELFF
CDR3nt: TGTGCCAGCAGCTTATTGTTGCCTCAAGCAGGGAACACCGGGGAGCTGTTTTTT